This passage covers 8 T cell receptor beta chains from one sample sequenced in a study of OX40 agonist ivuxolimab in advanced cancers. The repertoire was sequenced with immunoSEQ multiplex PCR; TCRdb's copy has only in-frame clones and lacks some. The sample lists 75,000 to 95,000 clones, around 90% occurring once. The sample here was CD4+ or CD8+ T cells sorted from blood, taken in a trial of the OX40 agonist ivuxolimab. These receptors all stem from an adult with an advanced solid tumor such as melanoma, head and neck, liver or kidney cancer.

Only a few counts were recorded for this clone. This chain connects TRBV5-1 to TRBJ2-7; no clear D. The CDR3 runs to 14 residues. Trimming took 4 bases from V and 0 from J, leaving 11 bases between them. CDR1 and CDR2 from the germline V gene are SGHRS and YFSETQ. The CDR3 sequence is CASSPSFGSYEQYF. CDR3 DNA: TGCGCCAGCAGCCCTAGTTTCGGCTCCTACGAGCAGTACTTC.

The chain combines TRBV11-2 with TRBJ1-5; D is unclear. The length of the CDR3 is 15 residues. CDR1 SGHAT and CDR2 FQNNGV come from the germline V gene. Trimming removed 5 bases at V and 2 bases at J, with 13 bases between. This chain's CDR3 is CASSPQPSGNQPQHF. The CDR3 DNA reads as TGTGCCAGCAGCCCGCAACCCTCGGGCAATCAGCCCCAGCATTTT.

This clone has just a few counts. The J gene is TRBJ2-3, the V gene TRBV19; no reliable D call. Germline V lookup: CDR1 LNHDA, CDR2 SQIVND (reference sequence). CDR3 length: 13 residues. The V end was cut by 6 bases, the J end by 6 bases, with 13 bases between. CDR3 DNA: TGTGCCAGTAGCGTGCAAGGAGCGGATACGCAGTATTTT. This encodes CASSVQGADTQYF.

The chain carries TRBV19 and TRBJ1-2, with 7 bases fitting TRBD1. Germline loops: CDR1 LNHDA, CDR2 SQIVND (reference sequence). V lost 5 bases and J lost 3; bases outside the gene matches: 6. The CDR3 loop spans 14 amino acids. CDR3 loop: CASSVQGGDYGYTF. CDR3 coding DNA: TGTGCCAGTAGTGTCCAAGGGGGCGACTATGGCTACACCTTC.

The gene calls are TRBV7-9 and TRBJ2-7; maybe TRBD1 (6 bases). Germline CDR1 and CDR2: SEHNR and FQNEAQ (reference sequence). V lost 0 bases and J lost 7, with 10 bases in between. This CDR3 contains 13 residues. The CDR3 spells CASSLAGAREQYF. CDR3 nucleotides: TGTGCCAGCAGCTTAGCGGGGGCTCGGGAGCAGTACTTC. The whole variable domain, remainder taken from reference TRBV7-9 and TRBJ2-7, is DTGVSQNPRHKITKRGQNVTFRCDPISEHNRLYWYRQTLGQGPEFLTYFQNEAQLEKSRLLSDRFSAERPKGSFSTLEIQRTEQGDSAMYLCASSLAGAREQYFGPGTRLTVT.

The chain uses TRBV2 and TRBJ2-2; possibly TRBD2 for D (5 bases). The ends were cut back, 3 bases at V and 5 bases at J, with 10 bases in the middle. The germline V gene has CDR1 SNHLY and CDR2 FYNNEI. The CDR3 has 14 amino acids. The CDR3 bases are TGTGCCAGCAGTGAGATAGGGAGTACCGGGGAGCTGTTTTTT. This encodes CASSEIGSTGELFF.

The chain links TRBV12-5 to TRBJ2-2; 9 positions agree with TRBD1. V was clipped by 0 bases and J by 3 bases; unmatched bases: 5. This CDR3 has 17 residues. Germline-derived CDR1 and CDR2 are LGHNT and FRNRAP. CDR3 sequence: CASGLVVGTGYTGELFF. The CDR3 bases are TGTGCTAGTGGTTTGGTAGTGGGGACAGGGTACACCGGGGAGCTGTTTTTT.

This sequence joins TRBV21-1 and TRBJ2-1; TRBD2, the table's D call, lacks a check against the DNA. TRBV21-1 is a listed pseudogene. CDR3 length equals 21 residues. This CDR3 is CASSKLWLAGGPGPAYNEQFF. DNA of the CDR3: TGTGCCAGCAGCAAACTGTGGCTAGCGGGAGGGCCTGGACCAGCCTACAATGAGCAGTTCTTC.